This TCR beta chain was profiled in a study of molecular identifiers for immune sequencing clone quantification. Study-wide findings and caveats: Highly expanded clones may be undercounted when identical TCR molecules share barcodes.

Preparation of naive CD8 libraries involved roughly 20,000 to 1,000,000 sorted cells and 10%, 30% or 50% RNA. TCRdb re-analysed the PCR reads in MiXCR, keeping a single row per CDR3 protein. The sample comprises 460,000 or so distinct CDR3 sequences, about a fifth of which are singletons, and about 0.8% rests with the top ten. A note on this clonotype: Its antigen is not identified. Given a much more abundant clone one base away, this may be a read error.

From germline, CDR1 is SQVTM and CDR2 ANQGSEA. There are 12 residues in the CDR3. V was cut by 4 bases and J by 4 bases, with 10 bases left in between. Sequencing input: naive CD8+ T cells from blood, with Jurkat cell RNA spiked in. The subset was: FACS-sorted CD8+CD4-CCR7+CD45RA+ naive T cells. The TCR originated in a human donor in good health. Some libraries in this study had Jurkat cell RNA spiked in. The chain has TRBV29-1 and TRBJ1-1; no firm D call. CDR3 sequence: CSVVAGATEAFF. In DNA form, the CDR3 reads TGCAGCGTTGTAGCGGGTGCCACTGAAGCTTTCTTT. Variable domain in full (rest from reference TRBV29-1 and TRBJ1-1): SAVISQKPSRDICQRGTSLTIQCQVDSQVTMMFWYRQQPGQSLTLIATANQGSEATYESGFVIDKFPISRPNLTFSTLTVSNMSPEDSSIYLCSVVAGATEAFFGQGTRLTVV.